This T cell receptor beta chain appears in the sequencing data of a study of T cells after yellow fever vaccination. The study's findings and limits: A weaker but faster secondary response was observed, peaking on day 5 versus 15. Clonotypes appearing in both CD4 and CD8 compartments existed, and their share was small.

TCRdb reprocessed the 5' RACE reads via MiXCR and lists one record per CDR3 protein. The repertoire holds around 400,000 distinct CDR3 sequences, with under 14% as singletons. For this clonotype: Its antigen remains unknown. Given a much more abundant clone one base away, this may be a read error.

Between the trimmed V and J ends, which lost 4 bases and 0 bases, there was a span of 12 bases. The CDR3 runs 15 residues. The germline gives CDR1 SGHRS, CDR2 YFSETQ. This receptor was obtained from a man younger than 30 who received the YFV17D yellow fever vaccine. The chain joins TRBV5-1 to TRBJ2-3, with D perhaps matching TRBD1 or TRBD2 (6 bases each). Source: PBMCs, taken on the day of the first yellow fever vaccination. CDR3: CASSPRGDSTDTQYF. CDR3 coding DNA: TGCGCCAGCAGCCCTAGGGGGGATAGCACAGATACGCAGTATTTT.